This TCR beta chain emerged from a study of T cells expressing NK-cell markers. Study-level results: Dominant NKG2C+ clonotypes were found to form about 1.0-7.0% of CD8+ T cells in six donors.

As to this clonotype: Its cognate antigen is unknown.

TCRdb reprocessed the 5' RACE reads and keeps a single row for each CDR3 protein, giving no DNA. The clone table shows more than 400,000 distinct CDR3 sequences, with the ten largest holding under 7.5%. The CDR3 extends over 14 amino acids. Germline CDR1 and CDR2: SGHNT and YYREEE (reference sequence). This sequence was found in a woman between 18 and 70 years old in good health. Sequencing used blood T cells: a sorted CD56 or NKG2C T cell subset, CD4+ or CD8+ T cells, or bulk PBMC T cells (not recorded which). The chain carries TRBV5-4 and TRBJ2-3; without DNA, the TCRdb call of TRBD2 cannot be checked. CDR3 residues: CASSLEGLPDTQYF. Looking up the rest from reference TRBV5-4 and TRBJ2-3 gives the full variable domain: ETGVTQSPTHLIKTRGQQVTLRCSSQSGHNTVSWYQQALGQGPQFIFQYYREEENGRGNFPPRFSGLQFPNYSSELNVNALELDDSALYLCASSLEGLPDTQYFGPGTRLTVL.